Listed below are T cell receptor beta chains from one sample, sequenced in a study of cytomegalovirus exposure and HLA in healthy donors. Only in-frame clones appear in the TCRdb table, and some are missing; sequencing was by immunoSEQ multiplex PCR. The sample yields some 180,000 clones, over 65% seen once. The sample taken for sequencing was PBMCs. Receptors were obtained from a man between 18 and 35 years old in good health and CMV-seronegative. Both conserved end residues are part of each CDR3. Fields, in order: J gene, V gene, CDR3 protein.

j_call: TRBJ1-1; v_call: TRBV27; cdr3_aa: CASSPRGRNTEAFF
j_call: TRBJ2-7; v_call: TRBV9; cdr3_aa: CASSVEGSGRSNEQYF
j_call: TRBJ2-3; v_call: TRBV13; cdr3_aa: CASSTPTTDTQYF
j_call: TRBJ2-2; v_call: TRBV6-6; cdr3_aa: CASSPSGRGTGELFF
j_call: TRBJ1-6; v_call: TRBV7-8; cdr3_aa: CASSLVPSSYNSPLHF
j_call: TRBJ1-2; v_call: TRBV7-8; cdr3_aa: CASSIGQGNYGYTF
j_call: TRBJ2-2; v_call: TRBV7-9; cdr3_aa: CASSLLGLAGELFF
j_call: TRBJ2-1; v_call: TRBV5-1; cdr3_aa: CASSAGLAVYNEQFF
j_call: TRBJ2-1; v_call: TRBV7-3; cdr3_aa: CASSLRPGVNEQFF
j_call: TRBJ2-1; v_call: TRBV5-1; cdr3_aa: CASSLGLAQYNEQFF
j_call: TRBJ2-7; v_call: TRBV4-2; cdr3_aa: CASSQGTGLGGSSYEQYF
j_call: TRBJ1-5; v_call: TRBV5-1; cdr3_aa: CASSFGGTGNQPQHF
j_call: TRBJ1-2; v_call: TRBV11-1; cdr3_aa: CASSPGQGLGYTF
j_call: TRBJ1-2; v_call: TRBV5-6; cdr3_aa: CASSLGATGGLYGYTF
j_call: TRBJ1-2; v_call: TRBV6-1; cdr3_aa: CAATRGFKDYGYTF
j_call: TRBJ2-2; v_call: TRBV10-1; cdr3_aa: CAGGKTNTGELFF
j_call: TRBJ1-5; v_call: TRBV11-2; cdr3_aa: CASSAGLNQPQHF
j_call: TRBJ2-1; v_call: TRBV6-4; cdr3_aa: CASSIGGKVNNEQFF
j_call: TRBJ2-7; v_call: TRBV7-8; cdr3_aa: CASSLDPYEGQDYHLLSYEQYF
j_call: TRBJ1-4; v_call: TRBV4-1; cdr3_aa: CASSLGGEKLFF
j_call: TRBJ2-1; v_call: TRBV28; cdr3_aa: CASSLGGSYNEQFF
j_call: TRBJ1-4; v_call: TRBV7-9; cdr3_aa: CASGPSGTGVEKLFF